This note documents a single T cell receptor (beta chain) sequence. The sample originates from a study of preoperative IRX-2 immunotherapy in early breast cancer. Sequencing was performed with immunoSEQ multiplex PCR; in TCRdb, only in-frame clones are kept and a portion is missing. The profile covers around 35,000 clones, with 90% to 95% appearing a single time and about 6.8% taken by the ten largest. Treatment described: preoperative locoregional IRX-2 cytokine immunotherapy. This CDR3 has 13 amino acids. V dropped 6 bases and J dropped 13; count of bases not matched to a gene: 8. CDR1 and CDR2 (germline): SNHLY, FYNNEI.

This clonotype originated in a human donor with breast cancer. The specimen was collected from a patient treated with IRX-2 immunotherapy. The rearrangement uses TRBV2 and TRBJ2-1; 11 positions match TRBD2. The CDR3 DNA reads TGTGCCAGCAGCGGTATACTAGCGGGGGACCAGTTCTTC. This translates into CASSGILAGDQFF.